This T cell receptor beta chain stems from a study of glioma-infiltrating T cells listed by TCRdb under 2016. Turning to the overall study: The study sequenced TCR alpha- and beta-chain repertoires from glioma tissue, from non-neoplastic brain tissue and from matched peripheral blood mononuclear cells. Each tissue-infiltrating repertoire was compared with the same patient's peripheral blood repertoire to measure divergence between tissue and blood T-cell populations. The paired cohort was made up of three low-grade glioma patients, 8 or 9 primary glioblastoma patients and three non-glioma patients who contributed non-neoplastic brain tissue.

V and J lose 5 bases and 2 bases, and a span of 8 bases separates them. Based on the germline V gene, the CDR1 and CDR2 sequences are SGHVS and FQNEAQ. The CDR3 spans 13 residues, from the cysteine through the phenylalanine. The read is trimmed to its CDR3 DNA, 39 bases read in frame from base 1. The full study reports these points: Tissue and blood shared very few CDR3 sequences, a result attributed to high CDR3 diversity and limited sampling. Small numbers underpinned the group comparisons: eight or nine glioblastoma patients, three low-grade glioma patients and three non-neoplastic patients. VJ-independent divergence between tissue and blood was found to be below expectation in non-neoplastic patients but above expectation in all gliomas, particularly low-grade gliomas.

The iRepertoire nested amplicon-rescue multiplex PCR (arm-PCR) platform was used to amplify TCR alpha and beta CDR3 regions from RNA. For one-step reverse transcription and amplification, roughly 85-400 ng of tissue mRNA or PBMC total RNA was used as input. Following bead purification, Illumina adapters were added through a secondary multiplex PCR, and the libraries were then gel-purified between 200 and 400 bp. Internal 6-nucleotide barcodes were carried by the libraries and were used for demultiplexing. The libraries were sequenced on an Illumina MiSeq using 2x220 or 2x250 nucleotide paired-end reads. On the authors' methods: FLASH 1.2.11 was used to merge paired reads, and BWA-MEM then aligned the reads to the GRCh37 human genome before TRA and TRB reads were extracted. For V and J assignment, an IMGT-derived reference of cassette sequences and CDR3 motifs that included pseudogenes was used. Reads were translated in three frames, and productive CDR3s were defined by a C…FGXG motif without stop codons. A clonotype was defined as a unique combination of a V-J cassette pair and a CDR3 amino acid sequence. Reads were filtered by Hamming distance, thresholded by each sample's sequence error rate in mapped regions. The public reads were run again by TCRdb, first through fastp at Q25 and then through MiXCR, and only productive beta chains were kept. Each entry merges the rows of one CDR3 protein and shows their most common DNA and genes. TCRdb's processing, not the study's, gives the V and J calls here. For this sample there are about 89,000 distinct CDR3 sequences; about 25% appear just once. The ten largest clones represent 6.7% of the sample.

This clonotype has a count of ten or more. Its antigen specificity is not known. Base qualities are not at hand, and no much larger clone is one base apart. Source material: glioma tissue, nonneoplastic brain tissue, or PBMCs (not recorded which). In this chain, TRBV7-8 is recombined with TRBJ2-3; the D gene is tentatively TRBD1 or TRBD2, each matching 5 bases. The clonotype comes from a human donor with low-grade glioma or glioblastoma, undergoing nonglioma brain surgery, or in good health (not recorded which). The DNA reads as follows: TGTGCCAGCAGCCCCGGGACCACAGATACGCAGTATTTT. Translation gives CASSPGTTDTQYF. The CDR3, completed at both ends by the reference TRBV7-8 and TRBJ2-3 genes, gives the full variable domain GAGVSQSPRYKVAKRGQDVALRCDPISGHVSLFWYQQALGQGPEFLTYFQNEAQLDKSGLPSDRFFAERPEGSVSTLKIQRTQQEDSAVYLCASSPGTTDTQYFGPGTRLTVL.